The rows below give T cell receptor beta chains drawn from one sample of a study of shared clonotypes between healthy human individuals. The table came from immunoSEQ multiplex PCR; TCRdb's copy has only in-frame clones and leaves some out. The sample records around 1.5 million clones, 98% being singletons. Sequencing was carried out using naive CD4+ T cells sorted from blood. The receptors were sampled from a man younger than 40 in good health. The CDR3 runs from the conserved cysteine through the conserved F or W. The D gene is left open where the match is weak. Size is omitted from some rows. Given values are once, few, many or a class for expanded clones.

clone_size cdr3_length d_call j_call v_call cdr3_aa cdr3_nt
NA 13 TRBD1 TRBJ1-4 TRBV30 CAWSLRQGEKLFF TGTGCCTGGAGTTTGAGACAGGGAGAAAAACTGTTTTTT
NA 14 TRBD1 TRBJ2-7 TRBV5-4 CASSRDSVSYEQYF TGTGCCAGCAGTCGGGACAGCGTATCCTACGAGCAGTACTTC
NA 14 TRBD1 TRBJ2-7 TRBV6-5 CASSLTGVNYEQYF TGTGCCAGCAGCCTGACAGGGGTAAATTACGAGCAGTACTTC
once 13 NA TRBJ1-1 TRBV6-5 CASSPWGDGEAFF TGTGCCAGCAGCCCCTGGGGGGATGGAGAAGCTTTCTTT
NA 13 NA TRBJ2-3 TRBV18 CASKTTGTDTQYF TGTGCCAGCAAGACTACCGGCACAGATACGCAGTATTTT
NA 19 TRBD1 TRBJ1-1 TRBV11-2 CASSLAPGGTGDWGTEAFF TGTGCCAGCAGCTTAGCTCCGGGCGGGACAGGGGATTGGGGGACTGAAGCTTTCTTT
NA 13 TRBD1 TRBJ1-2 TRBV11-2 CASSRDRANGYTF TGTGCCAGCAGCCGGGACAGGGCTAATGGCTACACCTTC
NA 15 NA TRBJ2-1 TRBV18 CASSPLDFPHNEQFF TGTGCCAGCTCACCGTTGGATTTCCCTCACAATGAGCAGTTCTTC
NA 15 NA TRBJ1-2 TRBV5-4 CASSPQQRSKDGYTF TGTGCCAGCAGCCCCCAACAGAGGTCAAAGGATGGCTACACCTTC
NA 13 NA TRBJ1-2 TRBV6-1 CASSEAGNYGYTF TGTGCCAGCAGTGAAGCGGGGAACTATGGCTACACCTTC
NA 17 NA TRBJ2-3 TRBV9 CASSVPDSKARTDTQYF TGTGCCAGCAGCGTCCCTGACTCGAAGGCTAGGACAGATACGCAGTATTTT
NA 15 NA TRBJ2-2 TRBV27 CASSLSSRYTGELFF TGTGCCAGCAGTTTATCGAGCCGCTACACCGGGGAGCTGTTTTTT
NA 14 NA TRBJ2-5 TRBV7-2 CASSRDGPGETQYF TGTGCCAGCAGCAGAGATGGACCGGGGGAGACCCAGTACTTC
NA 13 NA TRBJ2-7 TRBV30 CAWSVDPFFEQYF TGTGCCTGGAGTGTCGACCCCTTCTTCGAGCAGTACTTC
NA 13 NA TRBJ2-5 TRBV9 CASSVRGRETQYF TGTGCCAGCAGCGTACGTGGGCGGGAGACCCAGTACTTC
NA 14 TRBD2 TRBJ2-1 TRBV5-1 CASSPKTSGSEQFF TGCGCCAGCAGCCCAAAGACTAGCGGGAGCGAGCAGTTCTTC
NA 16 TRBD1 TRBJ2-7 TRBV9 CASSPTGQGRTYEQYF TGTGCCAGCAGCCCGACGGGACAGGGGCGGACCTACGAGCAGTACTTC
NA 14 TRBD1 TRBJ2-1 TRBV18 CASSPNTGGDEQFF TGTGCCAGCTCACCGAATACAGGGGGCGATGAGCAGTTCTTC
NA 15 TRBD2 TRBJ2-1 TRBV5-5 CASSFWTSGDNEQFF TGTGCCAGCAGCTTTTGGACTAGCGGAGACAATGAGCAGTTCTTC
NA 16 TRBD1 TRBJ2-3 TRBV29-1 CSVGTLTGWGTDTQYF TGCAGCGTTGGAACCCTGACAGGGTGGGGCACAGATACGCAGTATTTT
NA 15 TRBD2 TRBJ2-7 TRBV28 CASRFSSGRLYEQYF TGTGCCAGCAGATTTTCTAGCGGGAGGCTGTACGAGCAGTACTTC
NA 15 TRBD2 TRBJ2-1 TRBV7-3 CASSPSGREYNEQFF TGTGCCAGCAGCCCGAGCGGGAGGGAGTACAATGAGCAGTTCTTC
NA 15 TRBD1 TRBJ1-2 TRBV10-3 CAISERQGGNYGYTF TGTGCCATCAGTGAGAGACAGGGAGGGAACTATGGCTACACCTTC
NA 15 TRBD2 TRBJ2-1 TRBV25-1 CASSDWREGRNEQFF TGTGCCAGCAGTGATTGGCGGGAGGGCCGCAATGAGCAGTTCTTC
NA 15 NA TRBJ1-5 TRBV29-1 CSVSMGVGGNQPQHF TGCAGCGTTTCAATGGGCGTAGGGGGGAATCAGCCCCAGCATTTT
NA 18 TRBD1 TRBJ1-5 TRBV6-4 CASSPGTGLARFNQPQHF TGTGCCAGCAGTCCCGGGACAGGGTTGGCGAGGTTTAATCAGCCCCAGCATTTT
NA 11 NA TRBJ1-2 TRBV6-5 CASSYLGSYTF TGTGCCAGCAGTTACCTGGGAAGCTACACCTTC
NA 16 NA TRBJ1-2 TRBV6-5 CASSYREGPIFYGYTF TGTGCCAGCAGTTACCGTGAGGGACCAATTTTCTATGGCTACACCTTC
NA 13 NA TRBJ2-1 TRBV9 CASSDDPRFGQFF TGTGCCAGCAGCGACGACCCCCGCTTTGGGCAGTTCTTC